Listed here are 28 T cell receptor beta chains from one sample, sequenced in a study of T-cell memory formation after mild COVID-19. TCRdb re-called the 5' RACE reads through MiXCR, storing one row per CDR3 protein. The sample has around 340,000 distinct CDR3 sequences; 14% are singletons. Sequencing was performed on PBMCs or a T cell subset sorted from them (not recorded which). These TCRs come from a man aged 18-30 years who had mild COVID-19 (a few samples of this study predate the infection). Cell type and time point are not known.

The chain combines TRBV7-2 with TRBJ1-6, with D possibly TRBD1 on 5 matching bases. The CDR3 has 15 amino acids. V was shortened by 5 bases and J by 5 bases, with 13 bases between the two germline ends. Germline V gives CDR1 SGHTA, CDR2 FQGNSA. CDR3 amino acids: CASSKGRSHNSPLHF. CDR3 in DNA: TGTGCCAGCAGCAAGGGGAGGTCTCATAATTCACCCCTCCACTTT.

The rearrangement uses TRBV20-1 and TRBJ2-5; 9 positions match TRBD2. V trimming: 3 bases; J trimming: 5 bases; junction bases outside the gene matches: 7. The CDR3 is made up of 14 amino acids. CDR1 is DFQATT and CDR2 is SNEGSKA in the germline V gene (reference sequence). CDR3 sequence reads: CSASGGGAGETQYF. CDR3 sequence (DNA): TGCAGTGCTAGCGGCGGGGGGGCTGGTGAGACCCAGTACTTC.

The genes are TRBV21-1 and TRBJ2-7; TRBD1 was called by the table and not checked on the DNA. TRBV21-1 is recorded as a pseudogene. CDR3 length: 14 residues. The CDR3 DNA sequence: TGTGCCAGCAGCAAAGAGGGGGATTGCGACGAGCAGTACTTC. It is translated as CASSKEGDCDEQYF.

The V call is TRBV6-5, the J call TRBJ2-3, with 10 bases identical to TRBD2. V gave up 2 bases and J gave up 8 bases; unmatched junction bases: 4. The CDR3 runs 14 residues. From germline, CDR1 is MNHEY and CDR2 SVGAGI. The CDR3 spells CASSYGVAGGTQYF. The DNA for the CDR3 is TGTGCCAGCAGTTACGGGGTAGCGGGGGGTACGCAGTATTTT.

This clonotype was picked up a small number of times. The V gene is TRBV7-2, the J gene TRBJ2-1; 10 nucleotides agree with TRBD2. After removal of 5 bases from V and 8 bases from J, the junction contained 9 bases not matched to a gene. CDR1 and CDR2 from the germline V gene are SGHTA and FQGNSA. The CDR3 covers 15 residues. CDR3 protein: CASSISGGILYEQFF. The CDR3 nucleotides read TGTGCCAGCAGCATTAGCGGGGGGATTCTGTATGAGCAGTTCTTC.

This clonotype came up a few times. The chain combines TRBV7-9 with TRBJ1-1; no reliable D call. V dropped 3 bases and J dropped 0 bases, with 8 bases sitting between them. This CDR3 has 14 amino acids. Germline V gene sequence: CDR1 SEHNR, CDR2 FQNEAQ (reference sequence). The CDR3 nucleotides read TGTGCCAGCAGCTTGCGACCCTTGAACACTGAAGCTTTCTTT. It translates to CASSLRPLNTEAFF.

This chain joins TRBV28 and TRBJ1-3, with D hard to call. The CDR3 spans 15 residues. Germline-derived CDR1 and CDR2 are MDHEN and SYDVKM. Deletions cut 7 bases from V and 0 bases from J, with 13 bases between. The CDR3 region is CASTTRLGSGNTIYF. The CDR3 region has the DNA TGTGCCAGCACAACGCGGCTGGGCTCTGGAAACACCATATATTTT.

CDR3 sequence (DNA): TGTGCCAGCAGTTTTGTGCGGGAAACCTCCTACGAGCAGTACTTC. Encoded protein: CASSFVRETSYEQYF. The chain combines TRBV27 with TRBJ2-7, with D perhaps matching TRBD2 (6 bases). Trimming took off 3 bases at V and 0 bases at J, with 12 bases between the two ends. The germline V gene encodes CDR1 MNHEY and CDR2 SMNVEV (reference sequence). CDR3 length equals 15 residues.

This clonotype was seen ten or more times. This chain uses TRBV28 with TRBJ1-2; D is ambiguous. Trimming cost V 4 bases and J 5 bases, with 8 bases left between them. This CDR3 is 12 amino acids long. Germline V lookup: CDR1 MDHEN, CDR2 SYDVKM. CDR3 coding DNA: TGTGCCAGCAGTTCCTCTTCTTATGGCTACACCTTC. It encodes CASSSSSYGYTF.

This clonotype appeared many times. This rearrangement joins TRBV9 to TRBJ2-1; D uncertain. Trimming removed 1 base at V and 1 base at J, with 9 bases between. Germline assignment: CDR1 SGDLS and CDR2 YYNGEE. The length of the CDR3 is 15 residues. In nucleotides, the CDR3 is TGTGCCAGCAGCGTAAATGGTCAATCCTACAATGAGCAGTTCTTC. Its protein product is CASSVNGQSYNEQFF.

In its sample, this clonotype was seen a few times. V gene TRBV10-3 combines with J gene TRBJ2-3; TRBD2 agrees at 15 bases. The germline V gene encodes CDR1 ENHRY and CDR2 SYGVKD. J was trimmed by 9 bases and V by 6 bases; bases with no gene match: 7. CDR3 length: 15 amino acids. The CDR3 is CAISGGLAGGGTQYF. In DNA, the CDR3 is TGTGCCATCAGCGGGGGACTAGCGGGGGGAGGCACGCAGTATTTT.

This clonotype was recorded many times. The chain combines TRBV7-2 with TRBJ2-1; D ambiguous. The V end was cut by 2 bases, the J end by 7 bases, with 6 bases between. The CDR3 contains 12 residues. The germline CDR1 and CDR2 sequences are SGHTA and FQGNSA. CDR3 bases: TGTGCCAGCAGCTTATCTCGGAATGAGCAGTTCTTC. Encoded protein: CASSLSRNEQFF. Full variable domain (missing parts from reference TRBV7-2 and TRBJ2-1): GAGVSQSPSNKVTEKGKDVELRCDPISGHTALYWYRQSLGQGLEFLIYFQGNSAPDKSGLPSDRFSAERTGGSVSTLTIQRTQQEDSAVYLCASSLSRNEQFFGPGTRLTVL.

This clonotype was observed a single time. The chain uses TRBV5-5 and TRBJ2-3; D unclear. The germline V gene encodes CDR1 SGHKS and CDR2 YYEKEE (reference sequence). The CDR3 length is 13 residues. Trimming shortened V by 1 base and J by 4 bases, and 7 bases separated the two germline ends. The CDR3 sequence is CASSLPSADTQYF. The CDR3 nucleotides read TGTGCCAGCAGCTTGCCCAGCGCAGATACGCAGTATTTT.

The rearrangement links TRBV4-3 to TRBJ1-2, with D perhaps TRBD1 (5 bases). The CDR3 is 15 amino acids. Per germline, CDR1 LGHNA and CDR2 YSLEER. The V gene lost 0 bases and the J gene lost 3 bases, with 11 bases spanning the gap. CDR3 DNA sequence: TGCGCCAGCAGCCAAGAACCGGGGGGGGACTATGGCTACACCTTC. It specifies CASSQEPGGDYGYTF.

The table lists this clonotype with a few counts. The chain is built from TRBV14 and TRBJ1-1; D is undetermined. Germline V gene data show CDR1 as SGHDN and CDR2 as FVKESK. The CDR3 has 14 residues. Deletions cut 0 bases from V and 0 bases from J, with 5 bases between. DNA for the CDR3: TGTGCCAGCAGCCAAGAGTTACTGAACACTGAAGCTTTCTTT. As protein: CASSQELLNTEAFF. Based on the CDR3 plus reference TRBV14 and TRBJ1-1, the full variable domain is EAGVTQFPSHSVIEKGQTVTLRCDPISGHDNLYWYRRVMGKEIKFLLHFVKESKQDESGMPNNRFLAERTGGTYSTLKVQPAELEDSGVYFCASSQELLNTEAFFGQGTRLTVV.

This clonotype has a count of ten or more. The V call is TRBV12-3 or TRBV12-4, the J call TRBJ2-5; D call uncertain. The CDR3 consists of 14 residues. V lost 3 bases and J lost 1, with 9 bases in between. The CDR3, as DNA: TGTGCCAGCAGTTTCTTGGGCGGCCAAGAGACCCAGTACTTC. This translates into CASSFLGGQETQYF.

This clonotype was counted many times. The rearrangement links TRBV7-3 to TRBJ2-6; perhaps TRBD1 as D (6 bases). V was cut by 2 bases and J by 0 bases, with 14 bases left in between. The CDR3 covers 18 residues. In germline, CDR1 is SGHTA, CDR2 FQGTGA. The CDR3 coding sequence is TGTGCCAGCAGCTTAGTCGCAACAGGGTTCTCTGGGGCCAACGTCCTGACTTTC. Translated, it gives CASSLVATGFSGANVLTF.

There are a few counts of this clonotype. The rearrangement links TRBV4-3 to TRBJ1-6; the D gene is possibly TRBD1 (5 bases). Germline CDR1 and CDR2: LGHNA and YSLEER. The CDR3 has 17 residues. The ends were cut back, 0 bases at V and 2 bases at J, with 11 bases in the middle. The CDR3 protein is CASSQDGTTPYNSPLHF. The DNA for the CDR3 is TGCGCCAGCAGCCAAGATGGGACTACACCCTATAATTCACCCCTCCACTTT.

This clonotype appeared many times. The gene calls are TRBV6-5 and TRBJ2-7; 8 bases are shared with TRBD1. Germline CDR1 is MNHEY and CDR2 is SVGAGI. The V segment lost 5 bases and the J segment 7 bases; nucleotides outside the gene matches: 4. This CDR3 is built from 12 residues. In DNA, the CDR3 is TGTGCCAGCAGTCCCGACAGGGGAGAGCAGTACTTC. As protein: CASSPDRGEQYF.

This clonotype showed up just a few times. The chain is built from TRBV7-9 and TRBJ1-2; TRBD1 matches 9 bases. This CDR3 region has 17 residues. Trimming removed 11 bases from V and 3 bases from J; junction bases left unmatched: 19. Per germline, CDR1 SEHNR and CDR2 FQNEAQ (reference sequence). Here the CDR3 DNA reads TGTGCCTCGCGGGTCCTAGGGACAGGGCTATTGTACTATGGCTACACCTTC. Amino acids: CASRVLGTGLLYYGYTF.

The chain uses TRBV7-6 and TRBJ2-3, with TRBD1 as a possible D gene (6 bases). Germline CDR1 SGHVS, CDR2 FNYEAQ. The CDR3 is 16 amino acids. With 7 bases removed from V and 8 bases from J, the gap between germline ends came to 25 bases. CDR3: CASTLLPAQGSGTQYF. The DNA of the CDR3 is TGTGCCAGCACACTTCTCCCCGCCCAGGGGAGTGGTACGCAGTATTTT. Complete variable domain (other parts from reference TRBV7-6 and TRBJ2-3): GAGVSQSPRYKVTKRGQDVALRCDPISGHVSLYWYRQALGQGPEFLTYFNYEAQQDKSGLPNDRFSAERPEGSISTLTIQRTEQRDSAMYRCASTLLPAQGSGTQYFGPGTRLTVL.

This clonotype appeared a few times. The J gene is TRBJ2-1, the V gene TRBV19, with D possibly matching TRBD2 (6 bases). Per germline, CDR1 LNHDA and CDR2 SQIVND (reference sequence). Trimming cost V 6 bases and J 7 bases, with 19 bases left between them. The CDR3 has 15 amino acids. In nucleotides, the CDR3 is TGTGCCAGTAGATCTAGGAGGGTCACGCGAAATGAGCAGTTCTTC. Amino acid sequence: CASRSRRVTRNEQFF.

In this sample, this clonotype turned up a few times. The genes are TRBV20-1 and TRBJ2-3; D gene uncertain. Trimming removed 0 bases from V and 5 bases from J, with 6 bases in between. CDR3 size: 12 residues. Germline CDR1 is DFQATT and CDR2 is SNEGSKA (reference sequence). The CDR3 DNA sequence: TGCAGTGCTAGAGATGGAAGAGATACGCAGTATTTT. This sequence encodes CSARDGRDTQYF.

The chain couples TRBV4-2 to TRBJ2-3, with 8 bases that match TRBD2. J lost 0 bases, V lost 1 base, and 12 bases had no gene match. The germline V gene has CDR1 LGHNA and CDR2 YNFKEQ. The CDR3 loop spans 19 amino acids. In nucleotides, the CDR3 is TGTGCCAGCAGCCAAGTCAACCTCCCACTAGCGGTTAGCACAGATACGCAGTATTTT. Encoded protein: CASSQVNLPLAVSTDTQYF.

This chain joins TRBV27 and TRBJ1-5; D is perhaps TRBD1 (6 bases). Germline CDR1 and CDR2: MNHEY and SMNVEV (reference sequence). Trimming removed 1 base from V and 0 bases from J, with 7 bases in between. The CDR3 sequence is 15 residues long. The DNA of the CDR3 is TGTGCCAGCAGTTTATACAGGGATAGCAATCAGCCCCAGCATTTT. As protein: CASSLYRDSNQPQHF.

Ten or more counts support this clonotype. The chain couples TRBV12-3 or TRBV12-4 to TRBJ1-1; D is perhaps TRBD1 (6 bases). The CDR3 sequence is 14 residues long. Trimming shortened V by 2 bases and J by 0 bases, and 7 bases separated the two germline ends. The CDR3 bases are TGTGCCAGCAGTTTACGGACAGTGAACACTGAAGCTTTCTTT. This encodes CASSLRTVNTEAFF.

This clonotype was detected only a few times. The CDR3: CASSPRDSSYNEQFF. The DNA for the CDR3 is TGTGCCAGCAGCCCACGAGACAGCTCCTACAATGAGCAGTTCTTC. The chain carries TRBV27 and TRBJ2-1; a possible D gene is TRBD1 (5 bases). V lost 6 bases and J 0 bases, leaving 12 bases between the germline ends. The CDR3 sequence is 15 residues long. CDR1 MNHEY and CDR2 SMNVEV come from the germline V gene (reference sequence).

A few counts support this clonotype. The V call is TRBV5-1, the J call TRBJ2-7; 9 bases agree with TRBD2. The germline gives CDR1 SGHRS, CDR2 YFSETQ. V lost 5 bases to trimming and J lost 4 bases; unmatched junction nucleotides: 7. This CDR3 is built from 14 residues. DNA of the CDR3: TGCGCCAGCAGTTCATCTAGCGGGGTTTACGAGCAGTACTTC. This sequence encodes CASSSSSGVYEQYF.